The text below deals with one TCR beta chain. Its antigen is undetermined. Assay used: immunoSEQ multiplex PCR; TCRdb lists only in-frame clones, some missing. The sample includes about 120,000 clones, roughly 80% of them seen just once. These data are taken from a study of radiotherapy plus CTLA-4 blockade in lung cancer. Overall study context: Objective responses were documented in 15% to 20% of patients, with disease control in roughly 33%.

General study results and limits: TCR clones of tumor origin grew in blood after radiotherapy plus ipilimumab.

People whose metastatic non-small-cell lung cancer was chemo-refractory got focal radiation along with CTLA-4 blockade by ipilimumab. Trimming left V 4 bases short and J 8 bases short, with 15 bases between. Germline CDR1 reads MNHEY; CDR2 reads SMNVEV (reference sequence). The CDR3 contains 14 residues. The sequenced sample was peripheral blood, obtained from a patient treated with radiotherapy plus ipilimumab. The clonotype comes from a human donor with non-small cell lung cancer who had a partial response to radiotherapy plus ipilimumab. The chain carries TRBV27 and TRBJ2-1; D is ambiguous. In nucleotides, the CDR3 is TGTGCCAGCAGTTACCAGACATCGTCGGATGAGCAGTTCTTC. Translating it yields CASSYQTSSDEQFF.